The 13 T cell receptor beta chains below were found in one sample sequenced in a study of siplizumab effects on memory and regulatory T cells. The assay was immunoSEQ multiplex PCR, and TCRdb's table has in-frame clones only and misses some. The table records around 78,000 clones, less than 95% of them present only once. Sequencing was performed on CD8+ T cells sorted from blood. The receptors were sampled from a human donor in good health.

The V gene is TRBV4-1, the J gene TRBJ1-3; TRBD1 might be the D (6 bases). The CDR3 contains 15 residues. V dropped 4 bases and J dropped 5 bases, with 15 bases sitting between them. Germline CDR1 is MGHRA and CDR2 is YSYEKL. CDR3 sequence: CASSPSGQLRNTIYF. As DNA, the CDR3 is TGCGCCAGCAGCCCCTCGGGACAACTAAGAAACACCATATATTTT.

This chain joins TRBV30 and TRBJ1-2, with a weak D call TRBD1 (5 bases). The CDR3 is 12 amino acids. CDR1 is GTSNPN and CDR2 is SVGIG in the germline V gene (reference sequence). V was shortened by 5 bases and J by 8 bases, with 15 bases between the two germline ends. The CDR3 DNA is TGTGCCTGGGTGCTCGGGGGGAACGGCTACACCTTC. Protein: CAWVLGGNGYTF.

CDR3 in amino acids: CAGSEVNTGELFF. The DNA for the CDR3 is TGTGCCGGATCGGAAGTGAACACCGGGGAGCTGTTTTTT. The V call is TRBV19, the J call TRBJ2-2, with D unclear. The CDR3 has 13 residues. From germline, CDR1 is LNHDA and CDR2 SQIVND (reference sequence). The ends were cut back, 11 bases at V and 1 base at J, with 11 bases in the middle. Full variable domain (outside the CDR3, taken from reference TRBV19 and TRBJ2-2): DGGITQSPKYLFRKEGQNVTLSCEQNLNHDAMYWYRQDPGQGLRLIYYSQIVNDFQKGDIAEGYSVSREKKESFPLTVTSAQKNPTAFYLCAGSEVNTGELFFGEGSRLTVL.

V gene TRBV9 combines with J gene TRBJ2-3; 7 nucleotides match TRBD1. Germline CDR1 reads SGDLS; CDR2 reads YYNGEE. The CDR3 consists of 15 residues. The V segment lost 3 bases and the J segment 7 bases; nucleotides outside the gene matches: 11. The chain's CDR3 is CASSGDDRAINTQYF. The CDR3 DNA follows: TGTGCCAGCAGCGGAGACGACAGGGCGATAAATACGCAGTATTTT.

The chain has TRBV10-3 and TRBJ2-7; D may be TRBD2 (6 bases). The CDR3 loop spans 13 amino acids. CDR1 and CDR2 from the germline V gene are ENHRY and SYGVKD. Trimming cost V 3 bases and J 2 bases, with 8 bases left between them. The CDR3 region has the DNA TGTGCCATCAGTGACACTAGCCCCTACGAGCAGTACTTC. This translates into CAISDTSPYEQYF.

The rearrangement joins TRBV7-2 to TRBJ2-7; 8 bases are a match to TRBD2. This CDR3 is 15 amino acids long. Trimming cost V 4 bases and J 3 bases; bases outside gene matches: 8. Per germline, CDR1 SGHTA and CDR2 FQGNSA. The CDR3: CASSSQRGKIYEQYF. The CDR3 nucleotides are TGTGCCAGCAGCTCCCAGCGGGGGAAAATCTACGAGCAGTACTTC. Full variable domain (remainder filled in from reference TRBV7-2 and TRBJ2-7): GAGVSQSPSNKVTEKGKDVELRCDPISGHTALYWYRQSLGQGLEFLIYFQGNSAPDKSGLPSDRFSAERTGGSVSTLTIQRTQQEDSAVYLCASSSQRGKIYEQYFGPGTRLTVT.

This clone was counted a few times. The gene calls are TRBV29-1 and TRBJ1-1, with no clear D. CDR1 SQVTM and CDR2 ANQGSEA come from the germline V gene. The germline V and J ends were trimmed by 4 bases and 4 bases, with 7 bases remaining between them. CDR3 size: 11 residues. The CDR3 DNA sequence: TGCAGCGTTGTGGCTAGCACTGAAGCTTTCTTT. This translates into CSVVASTEAFF.

In DNA, the CDR3 is TGTGCCAGCAGCTCTCCGGGACAGGGGACCCCACTTCTCGAGCAGTACTTC. Residues: CASSSPGQGTPLLEQYF. The V call is TRBV7-9, the J call TRBJ2-7; 10 bases map to TRBD1. Germline V gives CDR1 SEHNR, CDR2 FQNEAQ (reference sequence). V lost 4 bases to trimming and J lost 6 bases; unmatched junction nucleotides: 15. This CDR3 comprises 17 residues.

The V gene is TRBV6-5, the J gene TRBJ2-5; tentative D call: TRBD2 (7 bases). The CDR3 spans 15 residues. Trimming removed 2 bases at V and 4 bases at J, with 14 bases between. Germline V gene data show CDR1 as MNHEY and CDR2 as SVGAGI. This chain's CDR3 is CASSYGGGPGETQYF. CDR3 sequence (DNA): TGTGCCAGCAGTTACGGGGGGGGGCCCGGAGAGACCCAGTACTTC.

The V call is TRBV7-9, the J call TRBJ2-7; D remains ambiguous. Germline lookup yields CDR1 SEHNR and CDR2 FQNEAQ (reference sequence). V was pared by 4 bases and J by 3 bases, with 7 bases between. CDR3 length equals 12 residues. CDR3 sequence reads: CASSSGLYEQYF. The CDR3 region has the DNA TGTGCCAGCAGCTCGGGCCTCTACGAGCAGTACTTC.

The gene calls are TRBV6-1 and TRBJ1-2, with D hard to call. Trimming removed 1 base from V and 2 bases from J, with 5 bases in between. CDR1 is MNHNS, CDR2 SASEGT, per germline. CDR3 length: 13 amino acids. The CDR3 spells CASSEVGNYGYTF. The CDR3 DNA is TGTGCCAGCAGTGAAGTCGGCAACTATGGCTACACCTTC.

The V gene is TRBV27, the J gene TRBJ1-6; D not resolved. Trimming pared 4 bases from V and 14 bases from J, leaving 15 bases between. Germline CDR1 MNHEY, CDR2 SMNVEV (reference sequence). The CDR3 covers 13 residues. The CDR3 nucleotides are TGTGCCAGCAGTTCAGGACTCTGGGGAGCCCTCCACTTT. This gives the protein CASSSGLWGALHF.

The chain is built from TRBV27 and TRBJ2-7; a possible D gene is TRBD1 (6 bases). In germline, CDR1 is MNHEY, CDR2 SMNVEV (reference sequence). V lost 0 bases and J 1 base, leaving 7 bases between the germline ends. The CDR3 is 14 residues long. This CDR3 reads CASSLSRGSYEQYF. The CDR3 DNA sequence: TGTGCCAGCAGTTTATCCAGGGGATCCTACGAGCAGTACTTC.